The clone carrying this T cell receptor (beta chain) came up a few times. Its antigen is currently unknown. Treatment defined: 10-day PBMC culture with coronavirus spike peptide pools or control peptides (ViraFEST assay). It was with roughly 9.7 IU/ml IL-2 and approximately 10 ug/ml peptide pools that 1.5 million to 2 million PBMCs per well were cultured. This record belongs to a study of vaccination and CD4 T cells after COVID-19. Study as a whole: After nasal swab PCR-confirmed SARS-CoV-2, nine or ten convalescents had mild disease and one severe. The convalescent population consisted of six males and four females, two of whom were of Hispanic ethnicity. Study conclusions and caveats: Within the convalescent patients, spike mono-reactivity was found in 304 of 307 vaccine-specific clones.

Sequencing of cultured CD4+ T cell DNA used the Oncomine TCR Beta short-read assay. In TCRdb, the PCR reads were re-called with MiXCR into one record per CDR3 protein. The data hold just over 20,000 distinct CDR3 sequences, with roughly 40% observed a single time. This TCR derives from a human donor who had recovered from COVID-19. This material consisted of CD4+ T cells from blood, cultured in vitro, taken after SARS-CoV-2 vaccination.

Here the CDR3 reads CASSAGTARNIQYF. The CDR3 DNA follows: TGCGCCAGCAGCGCCGGGACCGCTCGCAACATTCAGTACTTC. The rearrangement links TRBV10-1 to TRBJ2-4, with D possibly called TRBD1 or TRBD2 (5 bases each). The V gene's germline CDR1 is WNHNN and CDR2 SYGVQD (reference sequence). This CDR3 spans 14 amino acids. V lost 6 bases and J lost 7, with 16 bases in between.